This passage covers 16 T cell receptor beta chains from one sample sequenced in a study of CD8 T cells in ankylosing spondylitis (dated by TCRdb to the late 2010s). Libraries were prepared through 5' RACE. The sequencer listed for this sample is Illumina HiSeq 2500. The public reads were reprocessed in TCRdb via fastp at Q25 and MiXCR, keeping in-frame beta chains. CDR3 protein duplicates are merged, each entry listing the most common genes and DNA. The sample table lists about 7,900 distinct CDR3 sequences, 3% to 5% of them with a count of one. The ten largest clonotypes hold 8% to 13% of the sample. Sequencing was performed on blood, either unsorted or a sorted T cell fraction (not recorded which). The source is a female donor with ankylosing spondylitis or in good health (not recorded which).

This clonotype was detected ten times or more. V gene TRBV9 combines with J gene TRBJ1-1, with a weak D call TRBD1 (5 bases). V was shortened by 1 base and J by 0 bases, with 10 bases between the two germline ends. CDR3 length equals 15 residues. The germline gives CDR1 SGDLS, CDR2 YYNGEE. Written as DNA, the CDR3 is TGTGCCAGCAGCGTATCGGGGGGGTTGAACACTGAAGCTTTCTTT. This gives the protein CASSVSGGLNTEAFF. The full variable domain, its missing parts supplied by reference TRBV9 and TRBJ1-1, is DSGVTQTPKHLITATGQRVTLRCSPRSGDLSVYWYQQSLDQGLQFLIQYYNGEERAKGNILERFSAQQFPDLHSELNLSSLELGDSALYFCASSVSGGLNTEAFFGQGTRLTVV.

This clonotype occurred many times. V and J are TRBV9 and TRBJ1-2; a possible D gene is TRBD1 (6 bases). Trimming shortened V by 7 bases and J by 4 bases, and 17 bases separated the two germline ends. This CDR3 region has 14 residues. Germline CDR1 SGDLS, CDR2 YYNGEE. As DNA, the CDR3 is TGTGCCAGCGCGGAAACCGGGGGCTCCTATGGCTACACCTTC. It codes for CASAETGGSYGYTF.

This chain connects TRBV9 to TRBJ2-7; 8 positions match TRBD1. Germline loops: CDR1 SGDLS, CDR2 YYNGEE. The CDR3 is 14 residues long. V was clipped by 3 bases and J by 6 bases; unmatched bases: 8. This CDR3 is CASSETGERSEQYF. CDR3 in DNA: TGTGCCAGCAGCGAGACAGGGGAAAGGTCCGAGCAGTACTTC.

This clonotype occurred many times. The chain carries TRBV9 and TRBJ2-7; 7 bases line up with TRBD1. The CDR3 loop spans 14 amino acids. Germline CDR1 SGDLS, CDR2 YYNGEE. V lost 3 bases, J lost 1 base, and 4 bases stayed unmatched. CDR3 loop: CASSDRDSSYEQYF. CDR3 in DNA: TGTGCCAGCAGCGACCGGGACAGTTCCTACGAGCAGTACTTC.

This clonotype was seen repeatedly, ten times or more. This chain connects TRBV9 to TRBJ2-2; D gene ambiguous. The length of the CDR3 is 13 residues. V lost 4 bases, J lost 0 bases, and 4 bases lay in between. Germline CDR1 reads SGDLS; CDR2 reads YYNGEE. The CDR3 protein is CASSPANTGELFF. In DNA, the CDR3 is TGTGCCAGCAGCCCCGCGAACACCGGGGAGCTGTTTTTT.

V gene TRBV9 combines with J gene TRBJ2-3; D gene uncertain. CDR3 size: 14 residues. V lost 1 base and J lost 5, with 11 bases in between. The germline CDR1 and CDR2 sequences are SGDLS and YYNGEE. In nucleotides, the CDR3 is TGTGCCAGCAGCGTATCAGGTCGCGAAGATACGCAGTATTTT. This translates into CASSVSGREDTQYF. The variable domain in full, completed from reference TRBV9 and TRBJ2-3, reads DSGVTQTPKHLITATGQRVTLRCSPRSGDLSVYWYQQSLDQGLQFLIQYYNGEERAKGNILERFSAQQFPDLHSELNLSSLELGDSALYFCASSVSGREDTQYFGPGTRLTVL.

Relative to its sample, this clonotype is medium-sized (0.01 to 0.1%). V is TRBV9 and J is TRBJ2-3, with 9 bases matching TRBD1. CDR1 is SGDLS and CDR2 is YYNGEE in the germline V gene. The CDR3 contains 15 residues. V trimming: 3 bases; J trimming: 5 bases; junction bases outside the gene matches: 7. CDR3 residues: CASSADRGIIDTQYF. The CDR3 nucleotides are TGTGCCAGCAGCGCCGACAGGGGGATAATAGATACGCAGTATTTT.

This clonotype was seen ten or more times. The genes are TRBV9 and TRBJ2-1, with 8 bases matching TRBD2. V trimming: 0 bases; J trimming: 8 bases; junction bases outside the gene matches: 4. The CDR3 sequence is 14 residues long. Germline V gene data show CDR1 as SGDLS and CDR2 as YYNGEE. This CDR3 reads CASSVARGGHEQFF. The CDR3 DNA reads TGTGCCAGCAGCGTAGCTCGGGGGGGCCATGAGCAGTTCTTC.

This clonotype was counted a few times. The V call is TRBV9, the J call TRBJ2-6, with TRBD1 identical over 9 bases. The CDR3 sequence is 16 residues long. Per germline, CDR1 SGDLS and CDR2 YYNGEE. After removal of 4 bases from V and 6 bases from J, the junction contained 8 bases not matched to a gene. The CDR3 region is CASSRTGVSKANVLTF. CDR3 bases: TGTGCCAGCAGCCGGACAGGGGTTTCAAAGGCCAACGTCCTGACTTTC.

This clonotype was observed many times. J is TRBJ2-1 and V is TRBV9, with 9 positions matching TRBD1. There are 15 residues in the CDR3. Per germline, CDR1 SGDLS and CDR2 YYNGEE. V was pared by 4 bases and J by 8 bases, with 10 bases of the junction left unmatched. The CDR3 nucleotides read TGTGCCAGCAGCCGAGGGGGGACAGGGACCGATGAGCAGTTCTTC. Its protein is CASSRGGTGTDEQFF.

This clonotype was seen at least ten times. J is TRBJ2-1 and V is TRBV9; 9 positions agree with TRBD2. This CDR3 has 15 amino acids. The germline V gene has CDR1 SGDLS and CDR2 YYNGEE. V lost 7 bases to trimming and J lost 1 base; unmatched junction nucleotides: 6. CDR3 nucleotide sequence: TGTGCCAGCCAGAGGACTAGCGATTCCTACAATGAGCAGTTCTTC. As protein: CASQRTSDSYNEQFF.

This clonotype was seen ten or more times. V and J are TRBV9 and TRBJ2-3; 10 positions agree with TRBD2. Germline V gene sequence: CDR1 SGDLS, CDR2 YYNGEE. Germline trimming cut 0 bases from V and 5 bases from J; bases unmatched to any gene: 9. The CDR3 has 17 residues. The CDR3 sequence is CASSVEGAGGPGDTQYF. CDR3 in DNA: TGTGCCAGCAGCGTAGAGGGAGCGGGGGGGCCCGGAGATACGCAGTATTTT.

This clonotype ranks as medium-sized. This chain links TRBV9 with TRBJ2-7; D is perhaps TRBD1 or TRBD2 (5 bases each). CDR3 size: 12 residues. Trimming cost V 6 bases and J 7 bases, with 14 bases left between them. Per the germline V gene, CDR1 is SGDLS and CDR2 is YYNGEE. The CDR3 spells CASNTGPGEQYF. As DNA, the CDR3 is TGTGCCAGCAACACAGGTCCGGGGGAGCAGTACTTC.

In its sample, this clonotype was seen many times. The chain recombines TRBV9 with TRBJ2-1; possible D gene TRBD1, 6 bases. CDR1 is SGDLS and CDR2 is YYNGEE in the germline V gene. V gave up 4 bases and J gave up 5 bases, with 16 bases separating them. The CDR3 length is 15 residues. CDR3 amino acids: CASSNRQVRDNEQFF. CDR3 DNA sequence: TGTGCCAGCAGCAACCGACAGGTGCGGGACAATGAGCAGTTCTTC.

In its sample, this clonotype ranks as medium-sized (0.01 to 0.1%). The chain carries TRBV9 and TRBJ1-2; perhaps TRBD1 as D (6 bases). V dropped 3 bases and J dropped 3 bases, with 27 bases sitting between them. There are 19 residues in the CDR3. CDR1 and CDR2 (germline): SGDLS, YYNGEE. CDR3 in amino acids: CASSGIRPGHVEVYYGYTF. CDR3 nucleotides: TGTGCCAGCAGCGGGATCCGTCCGGGACACGTGGAGGTCTACTATGGCTACACCTTC.

At least ten counts were recorded for this clonotype. The chain carries TRBV9 and TRBJ2-7, with D perhaps matching TRBD1 (6 bases). The CDR3 extends over 14 amino acids. The V gene lost 3 bases and the J gene lost 2 bases, with 12 bases spanning the gap. CDR1 is SGDLS, CDR2 YYNGEE, per germline. The CDR3 loop is CASSAQGSAYEQYF. The CDR3 bases are TGTGCCAGCAGCGCACAGGGTAGCGCCTACGAGCAGTACTTC.